The clone carrying this T cell receptor (beta chain) showed up just a few times. The antigen is undetermined. In TCRdb, the 5' RACE reads were re-called with MiXCR into one record per CDR3 protein. The data hold roughly 480,000 distinct CDR3 sequences, with less than 25% observed a single time. Everyone who gave samples was a healthy Caucasian. V was shortened by 4 bases and J by 2 bases, with 7 bases between the two germline ends. Germline V CDR1 and CDR2: DFQATT, SNEGSKA (reference sequence). This CDR3 region has 12 residues. These data come from a study of identical twins. General study results and limits: The study based its conclusions on cross-sectional statistical analysis and did not follow the same donors.

The same data also went into a second study, on T cells expressing NK-cell markers. From that report: Restriction of sorting to alpha-beta TCR T cells was accomplished in several experiments using an anti-gamma-delta TCR antibody.

The V and J genes are TRBV20-1 and TRBJ2-3; no firm D call. This receptor was obtained from a woman younger than 30 in good health. Sequencing was carried out using CD4+ T cells sorted from blood. In nucleotides, the CDR3 is TGCAGTGCTATCACGCCCACAGATACGCAGTATTTT. Its translation is CSAITPTDTQYF.